What follows are 11 T cell receptor beta chains derived from one specimen sequenced in a study of T cell changes during pregnancy in multiple sclerosis. Sequenced by immunoSEQ multiplex PCR; TCRdb stores in-frame clones only, minus some. The data hold about 68,000 clones, with 91% observed a single time. Material: peripheral blood, obtained in the second trimester of pregnancy. These receptors came from a female donor with multiple sclerosis, enrolled in a pregnancy study.

V is TRBV9 and J is TRBJ2-7; 8 bases agree with TRBD1. The CDR3 consists of 15 residues. Trimming removed 0 bases from V and 0 bases from J; junction bases left unmatched: 2. Germline V gene lookup returns CDR1 SGDLS and CDR2 YYNGEE. CDR3 DNA: TGTGCCAGCAGCGTAGGGGGGACAGGCTCCTACGAGCAGTACTTC. Encoded protein: CASSVGGTGSYEQYF. Full variable domain (missing parts from reference TRBV9 and TRBJ2-7): DSGVTQTPKHLITATGQRVTLRCSPRSGDLSVYWYQQSLDQGLQFLIQYYNGEERAKGNILERFSAQQFPDLHSELNLSSLELGDSALYFCASSVGGTGSYEQYFGPGTRLTVT.

V is TRBV27 and J is TRBJ1-2; D is undetermined. The CDR3 is 13 residues long. V was pared by 3 bases and J by 7 bases, with 12 bases between. Germline CDR1 MNHEY, CDR2 SMNVEV (reference sequence). CDR3 nucleotide sequence: TGTGCCAGCAGTTTGTCGGGGAAGAGTGGCTACACCTTC. The encoded protein is CASSLSGKSGYTF.

The chain couples TRBV29-1 to TRBJ2-3; 13 bases are shared with TRBD2. Germline V lookup: CDR1 SQVTM, CDR2 ANQGSEA. This CDR3 has 17 amino acids. The trim removed 4 bases at V and 0 bases at J, leaving 7 bases unmatched. The CDR3 loop reads CSVGRLAGGLSTDTQYF. CDR3 in DNA: TGCAGCGTTGGGCGACTAGCGGGGGGTCTAAGCACAGATACGCAGTATTTT.

The chain is built from TRBV5-1 and TRBJ2-3; D might be TRBD1 (6 bases). Germline CDR1 and CDR2: SGHRS and YFSETQ. This CDR3 contains 14 residues. Trimming took 4 bases from V and 2 from J, leaving 11 bases between them. The CDR3 DNA sequence: TGCGCCAGCAGCCGGACAGACAACACAGATACGCAGTATTTT. As protein: CASSRTDNTDTQYF.

This clone showed up just once. This chain uses TRBV29-1 with TRBJ2-4; unclear D gene. There are 13 residues in the CDR3. V dropped 6 bases and J dropped 0 bases, with 9 bases sitting between them. Germline values: CDR1 SQVTM, CDR2 ANQGSEA. The DNA for the CDR3 is TGCAGCGTCCTCGCGCGAGCCAAAAACATTCAGTACTTC. It is translated as CSVLARAKNIQYF.

The chain uses TRBV18 and TRBJ1-3; D might be TRBD1 (5 bases). In germline, CDR1 is KGHSH, CDR2 LQKENI. The germline V and J ends were trimmed by 1 base and 15 bases, with 19 bases remaining between them. CDR3 size: 14 residues. Here the CDR3 DNA reads TGTGCCAGCTCACCACAGGGTCAAGGGGCCGGAGCATATTTT. Its translation: CASSPQGQGAGAYF.

The J gene is TRBJ2-2, the V gene TRBV6-5; a possible D gene is TRBD2 (6 bases). The germline gives CDR1 MNHEY, CDR2 SVGAGI. The CDR3 consists of 13 residues. V was clipped by 7 bases and J by 7 bases, with 13 bases between them. This CDR3 is CASKTGLHGELFF. In nucleotides, the CDR3 is TGTGCCAGCAAGACGGGACTTCACGGGGAGCTGTTTTTT.

This sequence joins TRBV10-3 and TRBJ1-1; TRBD1 agrees at 7 bases. CDR3 size: 16 residues. Germline CDR1 is ENHRY and CDR2 is SYGVKD. V shed 4 bases, J shed 3 bases, and the junction held 11 bases outside the gene matches. This CDR3 is CAISAFDREEDTEAFF. The CDR3 bases are TGTGCCATCAGTGCGTTCGACAGGGAAGAGGACACTGAAGCTTTCTTT.

This rearrangement joins TRBV13 to TRBJ2-5, with D hard to call. The V end was cut by 0 bases, the J end by 2 bases, with 4 bases between. This CDR3 comprises 13 residues. Germline V lookup: CDR1 PRHDT, CDR2 FYEKMQ (reference sequence). The CDR3 DNA reads TGTGCCAGCAGCTTAGGGCAGCAAGAGACCCAGTACTTC. Its translation is CASSLGQQETQYF.

V usage is TRBV11-2 and J usage is TRBJ1-2; 7 positions agree with TRBD1. V lost 5 bases and J lost 0; bases outside the gene matches: 15. The germline V gene encodes CDR1 SGHAT and CDR2 FQNNGV. This CDR3 comprises 18 residues. The chain's CDR3 is CASSPPRGGFLANYGYTF. For the CDR3, the DNA is TGTGCCAGCAGCCCCCCGAGAGGGGGCTTCCTAGCTAACTATGGCTACACCTTC.

V gene TRBV7-9 combines with J gene TRBJ2-7, with D possibly matching TRBD1 (5 bases). V was trimmed by 1 base and J by 3 bases, leaving 10 bases between them. Looked up from germline, CDR1 is SEHNR and CDR2 is FQNEAQ (reference sequence). The CDR3 runs 14 residues. CDR3 DNA: TGTGCCAGCAGCTTAGGGACAAGACTCTACGAGCAGTACTTC. Protein product: CASSLGTRLYEQYF.